A single sample gave rise to the 30 T cell receptor beta chains below, sequenced in a study of blood T cell repertoires in COVID-19. Libraries were prepared by immunoSEQ multiplex PCR; TCRdb keeps only in-frame clonotypes and omits some of them. The table shows over 30,000 clones, with around 75% occurring only once. Material for sequencing was peripheral blood. These TCRs come from a man aged 80 or over with active or convalescent COVID-19.

This clone was counted between two and nine times. The V call is TRBV4-2, the J call TRBJ2-2, with TRBD2 identical over 7 bases. V lost 4 bases, J lost 4 bases, and 3 bases stayed unmatched. CDR3 length equals 14 residues. CDR1 and CDR2 from the germline V gene are LGHNA and YNFKEQ. This CDR3 reads CASSRTSGTGELFF. For the CDR3, the DNA is TGTGCCAGCAGCCGGACTAGTGGCACCGGGGAGCTGTTTTTT.

The chain combines TRBV29-1 with TRBJ1-2, with D uncertain. Deletions cut 0 bases from V and 4 bases from J, with 12 bases between. Looked up from germline, CDR1 is SQVTM and CDR2 is ANQGSEA. The CDR3 is 14 amino acids. The CDR3 is CSVEDPAGFYGYTF. Here the CDR3 DNA reads TGCAGCGTTGAAGATCCTGCAGGATTCTATGGCTACACCTTC.

The chain joins TRBV29-1 to TRBJ2-1; D might be TRBD2 (6 bases). The CDR3 extends over 18 amino acids. Looked up from germline, CDR1 is SQVTM and CDR2 is ANQGSEA. Trimming removed 0 bases at V and 2 bases at J, with 20 bases between. The CDR3 bases are TGCAGCGTTGAAGATAGTTCTCGGAGACTAGGGGCCTACAATGAGCAGTTCTTC. Translating it yields CSVEDSSRRLGAYNEQFF.

This clone was observed a few times. The chain links TRBV6-6 to TRBJ2-7; D not certain. V shed 6 bases and J shed 0 bases, with 15 bases lying between them. Per germline, CDR1 MNHNY and CDR2 SVGAGI (reference sequence). The CDR3 runs to 15 residues. CDR3 loop: CASSPGMGDSYEQYF. The CDR3, as DNA: TGTGCCAGCAGCCCAGGCATGGGCGACTCCTACGAGCAGTACTTC.

The V gene is TRBV27, the J gene TRBJ2-5; weak D call: TRBD1 (6 bases). The CDR3 length is 14 residues. The germline gives CDR1 MNHEY, CDR2 SMNVEV (reference sequence). V shed 6 bases and J shed 1 base, with 12 bases lying between them. The CDR3 here is CASSTTGFQETQYF. DNA of the CDR3: TGTGCCAGCAGCACAACAGGGTTCCAAGAGACCCAGTACTTC.

CDR3: CASSGQGVQGTQYF. DNA of the CDR3: TGTGCCAGCAGCGGCCAGGGGGTTCAGGGTACGCAGTATTTT. The J gene is TRBJ2-3, the V gene TRBV6-5; 7 nucleotides line up with TRBD1. Germline loops: CDR1 MNHEY, CDR2 SVGAGI. V lost 6 bases, J lost 8 bases, and 11 bases stayed unmatched. The CDR3 length is 14 residues.

The chain employs TRBV28 and TRBJ1-5; TRBD1 might be the D (6 bases). Trimming pared 6 bases from V and 4 bases from J, leaving 13 bases between. The CDR3 has 14 residues. Per the germline V gene, CDR1 is MDHEN and CDR2 is SYDVKM. The CDR3 loop is CASSRDTNNQPQHF. The CDR3 nucleotides are TGTGCCAGCAGCAGGGACACTAATAATCAGCCCCAGCATTTT.

This clone was found a few times. The chain recombines TRBV6-2 or TRBV6-3 with TRBJ2-1; no reliable D call. Trimming shortened V by 5 bases and J by 3 bases, and 8 bases separated the two germline ends. In germline, CDR1 is MNHEY, CDR2 SVGEGT. This CDR3 region has 13 residues. CDR3 sequence reads: CASSTSVYNEQFF. DNA for the CDR3: TGTGCCAGCAGTACGAGCGTCTACAATGAGCAGTTCTTC.

This clone was found once. V usage is TRBV9 and J usage is TRBJ2-5; 8 bases align to TRBD2. The germline V gene has CDR1 SGDLS and CDR2 YYNGEE. Losses at the gene ends were 2 bases for V and 3 bases for J; bases not matched to a gene: 0. The CDR3 extends over 13 amino acids. The CDR3 spells CASSVTSEETQYF. In DNA, the CDR3 is TGTGCCAGCAGCGTGACTAGCGAAGAGACCCAGTACTTC.

The chain carries TRBV5-1 and TRBJ2-2; 13 nucleotides align to TRBD2. CDR1 SGHRS and CDR2 YFSETQ come from the germline V gene. CDR3 size: 20 residues. V was pared by 0 bases and J by 2 bases, with 10 bases of the junction left unmatched. Here the CDR3 reads CASSLGYGLAGVRNTGELFF. The CDR3 nucleotides read TGCGCCAGCAGCTTGGGGTATGGACTAGCGGGAGTACGTAACACCGGGGAGCTGTTTTTT. Full variable domain (missing parts from reference TRBV5-1 and TRBJ2-2): KAGVTQTPRYLIKTRGQQVTLSCSPISGHRSVSWYQQTPGQGLQFLFEYFSETQRNKGNFPGRFSGRQFSNSRSEMNVSTLELGDSALYLCASSLGYGLAGVRNTGELFFGEGSRLTVL.

J is TRBJ1-5 and V is TRBV6-1; TRBD1 matches 10 bases. Germline V gene data show CDR1 as MNHNS and CDR2 as SASEGT. The CDR3 runs 15 residues. Trimming took 1 base from V and 5 from J; bases not matched to a gene: 2. This CDR3 is CASSEGQGAYQPQHF. The DNA for the CDR3 is TGTGCCAGCAGTGAAGGACAGGGGGCTTATCAGCCCCAGCATTTT.

This clone appeared a few times. V is TRBV6-4 and J is TRBJ2-3; 8 nucleotides match TRBD1. Germline V CDR1 and CDR2: MRHNA, SNTAGT. The CDR3 totals 15 residues. V trimming: 6 bases; J trimming: 4 bases; junction bases outside the gene matches: 9. The DNA of the CDR3 is TGTGCCAGCAGCAGAGACAGGGGAGTTTCAGATACGCAGTATTTT. Protein: CASSRDRGVSDTQYF.

The V and J genes are TRBV5-1 and TRBJ1-1; TRBD1 agrees at 10 bases. Losses at the gene ends were 6 bases for V and 0 bases for J; bases not matched to a gene: 2. The CDR3 consists of 14 residues. Germline values: CDR1 SGHRS, CDR2 YFSETQ. CDR3 coding DNA: TGCGCCAGCACTGGACAGGGGGTGAACACTGAAGCTTTCTTT. Its protein is CASTGQGVNTEAFF.

This clone came up once. This sequence joins TRBV24-1 and TRBJ2-3; a possible D gene is TRBD2 (7 bases). Germline values: CDR1 KGHDR, CDR2 SFDVKD. V dropped 5 bases and J dropped 0 bases, with 20 bases sitting between them. The CDR3 is 18 amino acids. The DNA for the CDR3 is TGTGCCACCAGTGGGGGCCCCGGGGGGCCATCTAGCACAGATACGCAGTATTTT. It yields the protein CATSGGPGGPSSTDTQYF.

This CDR3 is CAISEQGAGQPQHF. The DNA for the CDR3 is TGTGCCATCAGTGAACAGGGGGCGGGGCAGCCCCAGCATTTT. The chain recombines TRBV10-3 with TRBJ1-5; TRBD1 matches 9 bases. Trimming removed 3 bases from V and 7 bases from J; junction bases left unmatched: 4. The CDR3 covers 14 residues. CDR1 and CDR2 from the germline V gene are ENHRY and SYGVKD.

This chain links TRBV7-8 with TRBJ2-7, with 8 bases that match TRBD2. Germline V gives CDR1 SGHVS, CDR2 FQNEAQ. This CDR3 comprises 13 residues. The V segment lost 3 bases and the J segment 6 bases; nucleotides outside the gene matches: 4. DNA of the CDR3: TGTGCCAGCAGCTTCAACGGGAGGGGCGAGCAGTACTTC. Its protein product is CASSFNGRGEQYF.

The V and J genes are TRBV19 and TRBJ1-5; weak D call: TRBD1 (5 bases). The V end lost 4 bases, the J end lost 0 bases, and 10 bases lay between the germline ends. In germline, CDR1 is LNHDA, CDR2 SQIVND (reference sequence). This CDR3 has 15 amino acids. Here the CDR3 DNA reads TGTGCCAGTAGTACCCAGGGCAATAGCAATCAGCCCCAGCATTTT. Translated, it gives CASSTQGNSNQPQHF.

The chain combines TRBV28 with TRBJ1-1, with D perhaps TRBD1 (6 bases). CDR1 MDHEN and CDR2 SYDVKM come from the germline V gene. V was shortened by 4 bases and J by 0 bases, with 12 bases between the two germline ends. The CDR3 totals 15 residues. This CDR3 reads CASSSIGGLNTEAFF. CDR3 nucleotides: TGTGCCAGCAGTTCTATCGGGGGGCTGAACACTGAAGCTTTCTTT.

CDR3 DNA sequence: TGTGCCAGCAGTCAAGGACTAGCGGGAGTATTGGAGACCCAGTACTTC. Translation gives CASSQGLAGVLETQYF. The genes are TRBV6-2 or TRBV6-3 and TRBJ2-5, with 13 bases lining up with TRBD2. CDR1 and CDR2 from the germline V gene are MNHEY and SVGEGT. The V and J ends lost 5 bases and 5 bases, in that order; junction bases with no gene match: 8. The CDR3 sequence is 16 residues long.

The chain carries TRBV7-9 and TRBJ2-7; perhaps TRBD1 as D (11 bases). The germline V and J ends were trimmed by 5 bases and 6 bases, with 23 bases remaining between them. CDR1 is SEHNR, CDR2 FQNEAQ, per germline (reference sequence). The CDR3 is made up of 16 amino acids. The CDR3 reads CASSHTLAGQGGEQYF. CDR3 in DNA: TGTGCCAGCAGCCATACACTAGCGGGACAGGGGGGCGAGCAGTACTTC.

The chain employs TRBV29-1 and TRBJ2-1; D call uncertain. Germline V gene lookup returns CDR1 SQVTM and CDR2 ANQGSEA. CDR3 length equals 13 residues. V was pared by 0 bases and J by 6 bases, with 9 bases between. The CDR3 loop reads CSVEEQASNEQFF. Written as DNA, the CDR3 is TGCAGCGTTGAAGAGCAAGCGAGCAATGAGCAGTTCTTC.

J is TRBJ2-1 and V is TRBV29-1; D gene ambiguous. V was trimmed by 8 bases and J by 10 bases, leaving 18 bases between them. CDR1 SQVTM and CDR2 ANQGSEA come from the germline V gene. This CDR3 comprises 12 residues. The CDR3: CSSPGFNEEQFF. The CDR3 DNA reads as TGCAGCTCACCCGGGTTCAATGAGGAGCAGTTCTTC.

This rearrangement joins TRBV7-8 to TRBJ2-7, with D possibly being TRBD2 (6 bases). Trimming pared 7 bases from V and 6 bases from J, leaving 19 bases between. This CDR3 is built from 14 residues. CDR1 is SGHVS, CDR2 FQNEAQ, per germline. CDR3 DNA sequence: TGTGCCAGCACCAATGTGGCGGGAAGGCGCGAGCAGTACTTC. This encodes CASTNVAGRREQYF.

The chain combines TRBV6-5 with TRBJ2-5; D might be TRBD1 (6 bases). Germline CDR1 MNHEY, CDR2 SVGAGI. The CDR3 spans 14 residues. Trimming removed 6 bases at V and 1 base at J, with 12 bases between. In DNA form, the CDR3 reads TGTGCCAGCAGGTCAGGGACACCCCAAGAGACCCAGTACTTC. Encoded protein: CASRSGTPQETQYF.

This sequence joins TRBV7-2 and TRBJ2-5; 8 nucleotides align to TRBD2. The CDR3 is 12 amino acids. V shed 10 bases, J shed 9 bases, and the junction held 10 bases outside the gene matches. CDR1 is SGHTA and CDR2 is FQGNSA in the germline V gene. CDR3: CANGGLGGSQYF. The CDR3 DNA reads as TGTGCCAACGGGGGACTAGGAGGATCCCAGTACTTC.

The chain links TRBV10-3 to TRBJ1-2; no clear D. CDR1 and CDR2 (germline): ENHRY, SYGVKD. The ends were cut back, 2 bases at V and 2 bases at J, with 6 bases in the middle. The CDR3 runs to 13 residues. CDR3 loop: CAISEEGNYGYTF. CDR3 DNA: TGTGCCATCAGTGAGGAGGGAAACTATGGCTACACCTTC.

The chain links TRBV24-1 to TRBJ2-5; D is perhaps TRBD1 (6 bases). V lost 9 bases, J lost 3 bases, and 19 bases lay in between. Germline values: CDR1 KGHDR, CDR2 SFDVKD. The CDR3 runs to 15 residues. The CDR3 sequence: CATQGWGLAEETQYF. CDR3 in DNA: TGTGCCACCCAAGGATGGGGGCTGGCTGAAGAGACCCAGTACTTC.

This chain uses TRBV7-4 with TRBJ1-5, with D maybe TRBD1 (5 bases). The CDR3 extends over 15 amino acids. Trimming pared 6 bases from V and 0 bases from J, leaving 12 bases between. The germline CDR1 and CDR2 sequences are SGHVT and SQSDAQ. CDR3 loop: CASRHDSYSNQPQHF. CDR3 DNA: TGTGCCAGCAGACACGACAGTTATAGCAATCAGCCCCAGCATTTT.

This clone was seen more than once but under ten times. This sequence joins TRBV19 and TRBJ2-7; 7 positions match TRBD1. The CDR3 is 14 residues long. The germline CDR1 and CDR2 sequences are LNHDA and SQIVND (reference sequence). The J segment lost 2 bases and the V segment lost 6 bases, leaving 7 bases of the junction unmatched. The DNA of the CDR3 is TGTGCCAGTAGGGCCGGGACAGCTACCTACGAGCAGTACTTC. Amino acid sequence: CASRAGTATYEQYF. The full variable domain, rest sourced from reference TRBV19 and TRBJ2-7, is DGGITQSPKYLFRKEGQNVTLSCEQNLNHDAMYWYRQDPGQGLRLIYYSQIVNDFQKGDIAEGYSVSREKKESFPLTVTSAQKNPTAFYLCASRAGTATYEQYFGPGTRLTVT.

The chain uses TRBV6-1 and TRBJ1-1, with D uncertain. This CDR3 comprises 12 residues. In germline, CDR1 is MNHNS, CDR2 SASEGT. V lost 5 bases to trimming and J lost 4 bases, with 8 bases between them. In nucleotides, the CDR3 is TGTGCCAGCAGTTCCTCCTCCACTGAAGCTTTCTTT. This encodes CASSSSSTEAFF.